This T cell receptor beta chain was documented in a study of T cell repertoires in cytomegalovirus infection. Study background: Public TCR beta signature analysis indicated the presence of both CMV infection and matching HLA type.

Germline V gene sequence: CDR1 MNHEY, CDR2 SVGEGT. The CDR3 is 15 amino acids. V lost 8 bases, J lost 4 bases, and 19 bases lay in between. This clonotype occurred a few times. TCRdb passed the reads through MiXCR, listing each CDR3 protein once. The data hold under 200,000 distinct CDR3 sequences, with nearly 9.5% observed a single time. The chain combines TRBV6-2 or TRBV6-3 with TRBJ2-3; D perhaps matches TRBD2 (8 bases). Sequencing was performed on PBMCs. This receptor was taken from a human donor in good health (CMV status not recorded). Some clones in this sample may be carry-over from other donors' samples. This chain's CDR3 is CASARDSGTADTQYF. CDR3 coding DNA: TGTGCCAGCGCCCGAGATAGCGGGACAGCAGATACGCAGTATTTT.